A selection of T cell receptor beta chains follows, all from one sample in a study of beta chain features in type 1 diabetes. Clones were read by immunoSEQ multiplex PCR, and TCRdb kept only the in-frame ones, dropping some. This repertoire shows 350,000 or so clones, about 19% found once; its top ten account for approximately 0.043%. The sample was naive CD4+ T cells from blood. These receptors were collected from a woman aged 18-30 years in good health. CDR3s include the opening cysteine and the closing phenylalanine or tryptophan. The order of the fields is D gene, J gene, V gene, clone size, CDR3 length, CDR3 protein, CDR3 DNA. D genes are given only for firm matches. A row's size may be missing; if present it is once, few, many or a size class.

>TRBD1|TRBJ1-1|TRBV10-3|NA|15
CATARTGTANTEAFF
TGTGCCACTGCCCGGACCGGGACAGCGAACACTGAAGCTTTCTTT
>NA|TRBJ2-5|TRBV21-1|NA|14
CASSKRRGPETQYF
TGTGCCAGCAGCAAACGGCGGGGGCCAGAGACCCAGTACTTC
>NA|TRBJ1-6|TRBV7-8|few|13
CASSLGEGTPLHF
TGTGCCAGCAGCTTAGGGGAGGGCACACCCCTCCACTTT
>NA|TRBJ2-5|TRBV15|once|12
CATSRDSDARYF
TGTGCCACCAGCAGAGATAGCGATGCTCGGTACTTC
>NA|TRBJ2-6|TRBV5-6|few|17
CASSLEEGYSGANVLTF
TGTGCCAGCAGCTTGGAGGAGGGATACTCTGGGGCCAACGTCCTGACTTTC
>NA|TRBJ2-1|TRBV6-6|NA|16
CASRRDRQSPYNEQFF
TGTGCCAGCAGACGCGACAGGCAGAGCCCCTACAATGAGCAGTTCTTC
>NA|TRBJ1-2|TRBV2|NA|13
CATTTDGIYGYTF
TGTGCCACCACCACAGACGGAATCTATGGCTACACCTTC
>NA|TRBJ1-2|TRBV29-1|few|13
CSVSPSANYGYTF
TGCAGCGTTTCCCCTAGCGCTAACTATGGCTACACCTTC
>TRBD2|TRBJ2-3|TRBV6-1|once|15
CASSGPGGPGDTQYF
TGTGCCAGCAGTGGGCCGGGGGGGCCGGGAGATACGCAGTATTTT
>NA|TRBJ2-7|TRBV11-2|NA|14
CASSLDSTIYEQYF
TGTGCCAGCAGCTTAGATTCTACCATCTACGAGCAGTACTTC
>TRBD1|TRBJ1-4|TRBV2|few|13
CASRQGRSEKLFF
TGTGCCAGTCGACAGGGGCGCAGTGAAAAACTGTTTTTT
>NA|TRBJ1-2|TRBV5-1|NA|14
CASSFSREAYGYTF
TGCGCCAGCAGCTTTAGCAGGGAGGCCTATGGCTACACCTTC
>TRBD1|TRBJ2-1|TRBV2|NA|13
CASSGEQGNEQFF
TGTGCCAGCAGTGGGGAACAGGGGAACGAGCAGTTCTTC
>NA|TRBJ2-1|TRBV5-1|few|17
CASSLGKVGGSYNEQFF
TGCGCCAGCAGCTTGGGCAAAGTAGGGGGCTCCTACAATGAGCAGTTCTTC
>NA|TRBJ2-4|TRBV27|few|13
CASSPGYKNIQYF
TGTGCCAGCAGTCCAGGTTACAAAAACATTCAGTACTTC
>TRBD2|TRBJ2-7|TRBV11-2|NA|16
CASSSFSSGASGEQYF
TGTGCCAGCAGCTCATTCTCTAGCGGGGCTTCAGGAGAGCAGTACTTC
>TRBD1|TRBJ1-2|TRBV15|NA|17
CATSRDRFPGQNYGYTF
TGTGCCACCAGCAGAGACCGTTTCCCGGGACAGAACTATGGCTACACCTTC
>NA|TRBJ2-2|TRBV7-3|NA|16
CASSPPSAGNTGELFF
TGTGCCAGCAGCCCCCCGTCTGCGGGAAACACCGGGGAGCTGTTTTTT
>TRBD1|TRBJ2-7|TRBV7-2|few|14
CASSPDRGSDEQYF
TGTGCCAGCAGCCCTGACAGGGGAAGCGACGAGCAGTACTTC
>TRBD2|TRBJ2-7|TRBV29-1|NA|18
CSLGNRRASGTIGDEQYF
TGCAGCCTGGGGAACAGGAGGGCCTCCGGGACTATTGGTGACGAGCAGTACTTC
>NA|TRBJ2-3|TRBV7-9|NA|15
CASSPYSGGEYTQYF
TGTGCCAGCAGCCCATACTCGGGGGGCGAATATACGCAGTATTTT
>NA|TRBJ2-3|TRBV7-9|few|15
CASSLGTILTDTQYF
TGTGCCAGCAGCTTAGGGACTATACTCACAGATACGCAGTATTTT
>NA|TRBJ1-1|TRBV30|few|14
CAWSNSGSDTEAFF
TGTGCCTGGAGTAATTCAGGGTCGGACACTGAAGCTTTCTTT